These 5 T cell receptor beta chains came from one sample sequenced in a study of T cell repertoires in cytomegalovirus infection. TCRdb analysed the reads with MiXCR anew, one entry per CDR3 protein. Counted here are 350,000 to 400,000 distinct CDR3 sequences, roughly 34% occurring once; the ten biggest clones make up roughly 13%. The antigens for these receptors are not known. This specimen consisted of cultured PBMCs, obtained from culture after CMV antigen stimulation. All receptors come from a human donor in good health (CMV status not recorded). Some clones in this sample may be carry-over from other donors' samples.

The V call is TRBV12-3 or TRBV12-4, the J call TRBJ2-7; 10 nucleotides agree with TRBD1. The CDR3 extends over 13 amino acids. The trim removed 3 bases at V and 7 bases at J, leaving 3 bases unmatched. The CDR3 DNA sequence: TGTGCCAGCAGTTTGACAGGGGGCGGGGAGCAGTACGTC. Its translation: CASSLTGGGEQYV.

This clonotype was seen at least ten times. This chain connects TRBV7-2 to TRBJ2-1; no definite D call. V lost 4 bases, J lost 0 bases, and 16 bases lay in between. This CDR3 region has 17 residues. Germline loops: CDR1 SGHTA, CDR2 FQGNSA. The CDR3 here is CASSSPLDLASYNEQFF. The CDR3 nucleotides are TGTGCCAGCAGCTCACCCCTGGACCTCGCCTCCTACAATGAGCAGTTCTTC.

This clonotype was detected only a few times. This chain joins TRBV19 and TRBJ1-2, with D possibly being TRBD1 (6 bases). CDR3 length: 15 residues. The V gene lost 3 bases and the J gene lost 4 bases, with 15 bases spanning the gap. Germline loops: CDR1 LNHDA, CDR2 SQIVND (reference sequence). The DNA for the CDR3 is TGTGCCAGTAGTATCGTAATACGGGACACCTATGGCTACACCTTC. It translates to CASSIVIRDTYGYTF.

This clonotype has a handful of counts. The rearrangement joins TRBV7-2 to TRBJ1-5; no definite D call. V was shortened by 2 bases and J by 9 bases, with 11 bases between the two germline ends. This CDR3 is 13 amino acids long. Germline lookup yields CDR1 SGHTA and CDR2 FQGNSA. The CDR3 DNA is TGTGCCAGCAGCTTATCGGGCTATATGCCCCAGCATTTT. Encoded protein: CASSLSGYMPQHF.

This sequence joins TRBV29-1 and TRBJ1-1; D is possibly TRBD1 (5 bases). The germline gives CDR1 SQVTM, CDR2 ANQGSEA. The ends were cut back, 6 bases at V and 4 bases at J, with 9 bases in the middle. There are 11 residues in the CDR3. DNA of the CDR3: TGCAGCGTGGATCAGGGCACTGAAGCTTTCTTT. Protein product: CSVDQGTEAFF.